This TCR beta chain was identified in a study of blood T cell repertoires in COVID-19. In the study overall: From T cells, B-cell-depleted T cells, or PBMCs came the material, which was cDNA or gDNA.

Per the original methods: Amplification of reference gene primers provided the estimated nucleated cell counts. Profiled with immunoSEQ multiplex PCR; TCRdb holds only in-frame clones, not every one. V and J calls and clone size are as listed in that table; D and trimming were resolved from the DNA. Counted here are some 320,000 clones, approximately 85% occurring once; the ten biggest clones make up just over 7%. The CDR3 runs to 13 residues. CDR1 is MNHEY, CDR2 SVGEGT, per germline. V was shortened by 6 bases and J by 8 bases, with 13 bases between the two germline ends. This clone was seen a few times.

The source is a human donor in a cohort sampled during active COVID-19. The J gene is TRBJ1-4, the V gene TRBV6-2 or TRBV6-3; D is possibly TRBD1 (6 bases). Source material: peripheral blood. As DNA, the CDR3 is TGTGCCAGCAGCGGGACACCCACAGAAAAACTGTTTTTT. This sequence encodes CASSGTPTEKLFF.